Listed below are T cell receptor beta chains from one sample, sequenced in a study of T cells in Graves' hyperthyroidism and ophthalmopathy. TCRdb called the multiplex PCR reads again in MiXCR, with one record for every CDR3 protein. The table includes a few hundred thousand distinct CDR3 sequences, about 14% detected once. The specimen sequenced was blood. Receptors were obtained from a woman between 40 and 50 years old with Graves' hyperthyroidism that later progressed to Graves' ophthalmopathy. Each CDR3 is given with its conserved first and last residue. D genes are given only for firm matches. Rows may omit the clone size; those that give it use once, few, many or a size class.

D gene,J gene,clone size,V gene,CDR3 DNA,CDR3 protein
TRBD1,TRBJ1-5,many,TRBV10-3,TGTGCCATCAGCCAAACAGGGGATAATCAGCCCCAGCATTTT,CAISQTGDNQPQHF
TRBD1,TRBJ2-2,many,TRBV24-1,TGTGCCACCAGTGACCCGAAACTTCGGGACAGAGACACCGGGGAGCTGTTTTTT,CATSDPKLRDRDTGELFF
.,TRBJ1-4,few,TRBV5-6,TGTGCCAGCAGCTTTCCTTCGTCAGGGTTTGAAAAACTGTTTTTT,CASSFPSSGFEKLFF
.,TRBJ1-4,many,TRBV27,TGTGCCAGCAGTCCACGGGACACTACAACTAATGAAAAACTGTTTTTT,CASSPRDTTTNEKLFF
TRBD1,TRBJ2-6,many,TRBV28,TGTGCCAGCAGTTCCCCCACAATAGACAGGGGGCCCTCTGGGGCCAACGTCCTGACTTTC,CASSSPTIDRGPSGANVLTF
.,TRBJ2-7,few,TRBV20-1,TGCAGTGCCACCCACCTGCGTACGACCTACGAGCAGTACTTC,CSATHLRTTYEQYF
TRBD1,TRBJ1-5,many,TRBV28,TGTGCCAGCAGCCGGCCGGGGACAGGGTCGCGACAGCCCCAGCATTTT,CASSRPGTGSRQPQHF
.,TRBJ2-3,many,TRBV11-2,TGTGCCAGCAGCAGCCCAGGGCGACCGGGGTCAGATACGCAGTATTTT,CASSSPGRPGSDTQYF
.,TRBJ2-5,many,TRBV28,TGTGCCACAACTCTTGGGGGGAAAGAGACCCAGTACTTC,CATTLGGKETQYF
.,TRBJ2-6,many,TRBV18,TGTGCCAGCTCACCTTGGCAGGCTGGGGCCAACGTCCTGACTTTC,CASSPWQAGANVLTF
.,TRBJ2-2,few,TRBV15,TGTGCCACCAGCAGAACTGATGCGGGGACCGGGGAGCTGTTTTTT,CATSRTDAGTGELFF
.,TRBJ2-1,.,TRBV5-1,TGCGCCAGCAGCTTGGCGGGATTATCCTACAATGAGCAGTTCTTC,CASSLAGLSYNEQFF
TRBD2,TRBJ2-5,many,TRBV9,TGTGCCAGCAGCGTAGTAGGGACTAGCGGGACGGAGACCCAGTACTTC,CASSVVGTSGTETQYF
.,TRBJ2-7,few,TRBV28,TGTGCCAGCAGTCCTCCTCTCCAGCGAGCGTACGAGCAGTACTTC,CASSPPLQRAYEQYF
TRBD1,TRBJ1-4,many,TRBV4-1,TGCGCCAGCAGCCAATTAACCGGGACAGTTAATGAAAAACTGTTTTTT,CASSQLTGTVNEKLFF
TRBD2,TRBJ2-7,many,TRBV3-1,TGTGCCAGCAGCCGGGCCCGGACTAGCGGGATGAACGAGCAGTACTTC,CASSRARTSGMNEQYF
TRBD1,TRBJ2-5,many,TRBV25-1,TGTGCCAGCAGCGAAGGCAGGACAGGGAACCAAGAGACCCAGTACTTC,CASSEGRTGNQETQYF
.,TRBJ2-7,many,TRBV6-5,TGTGCCAGCAGTTACACCGGGACACTCTACGAGCAGTACTTC,CASSYTGTLYEQYF
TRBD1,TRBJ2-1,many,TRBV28,TGTGCCAGCAGTCCGACAGGGGACAATGAGCAGTTCTTC,CASSPTGDNEQFF
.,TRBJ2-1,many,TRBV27,TGTGCCAGCACATTTCTTTATGAGCAGTTCTTC,CASTFLYEQFF
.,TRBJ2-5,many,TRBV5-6,TGTGCCAGCAGCTTTGGAGGGGATGGCGAAGAGACCCAGTACTTC,CASSFGGDGEETQYF
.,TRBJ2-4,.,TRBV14,TGTGCCAGCAGCCAAGACTCTGGACCAGTCTCCAAAAACATTCAGTACTTC,CASSQDSGPVSKNIQYF
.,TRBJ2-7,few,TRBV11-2,TGTGCCAGCAGTCTTTTTTCTACACCTTCCTACGAGCAGTACTTC,CASSLFSTPSYEQYF
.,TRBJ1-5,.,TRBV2,TGTGCCAGCAGTAAGAGGGATCATAGCAATCAGCCCCAGCATTTT,CASSKRDHSNQPQHF
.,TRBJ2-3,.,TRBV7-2,TGTGCCAGCAGCTATAGAAGGGACACAGATACGCAGTATTTT,CASSYRRDTDTQYF
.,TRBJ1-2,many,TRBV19,TGTGCCAGTAGTATGCTGCCTTCTATTTATGGCTACACCTTC,CASSMLPSIYGYTF
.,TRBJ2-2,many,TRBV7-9,TGTGCCAGCAGCTTAAATCTACGAGGCGCGAACACCGGGGAGCTGTTTTTT,CASSLNLRGANTGELFF
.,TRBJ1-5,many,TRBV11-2,TGTGCCAGCAGCTTAGATGCAGTTCGACAGCCCCAGCATTTT,CASSLDAVRQPQHF
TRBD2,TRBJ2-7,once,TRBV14,TGTGCCAGCAGCCAGGTCCGTCGGCGGGAGGGCCCCGGGGAGCAGTACTTC,CASSQVRRREGPGEQYF
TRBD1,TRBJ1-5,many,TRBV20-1,TGCAGTGCTAGGAGACAGGGGGATCAGCCCCAGCATTTT,CSARRQGDQPQHF
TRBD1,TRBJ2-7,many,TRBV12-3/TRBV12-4,TGTGCCAGCTCTAGGGGGGGACAGGGGACCTCCTACGAGCAGTACTTC,CASSRGGQGTSYEQYF
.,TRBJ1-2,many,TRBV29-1,TGCAGCGTTGAAGTCAACTATGGCTACACCTTC,CSVEVNYGYTF
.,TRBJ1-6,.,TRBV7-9,TGTGCCAGCACCGATAACCAGGGGAGCTCCTATAATTCACCCCTCCACTTT,CASTDNQGSSYNSPLHF
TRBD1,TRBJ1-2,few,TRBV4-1,TGCGCCAGCAGCCAGAGGACAGGGTCAGACTATGGCTACACCTTC,CASSQRTGSDYGYTF
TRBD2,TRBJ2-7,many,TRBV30,TGTGCCTGGAGAACCGGGACTAGCGGCCCCTACGAGCAGTACTTC,CAWRTGTSGPYEQYF
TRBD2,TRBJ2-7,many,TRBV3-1,TGTGCCAGCAGCCAAGGCTGGTCAGGGACTAGGGGATACGAGCAGTACTTC,CASSQGWSGTRGYEQYF
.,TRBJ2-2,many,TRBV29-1,TGCAGCGTTGGACCTCCTACGAGCACCGGGGAGCTGTTTTTT,CSVGPPTSTGELFF
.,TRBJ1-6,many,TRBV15,TGTGCCACCAGCAGGGCCACCGGGATCCTCCACTTT,CATSRATGILHF
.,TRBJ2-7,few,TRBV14,TGTGCCGGCAGCCAAGCCCGCGGGGGCCGGACGTGGAACGAGCAGTACTTC,CAGSQARGGRTWNEQYF
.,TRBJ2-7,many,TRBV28,TGTGCCAGCAGTTTAAGGGGTCCGAGGAGCACCTACGAGCAGTACTTC,CASSLRGPRSTYEQYF
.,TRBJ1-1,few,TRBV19,TGTGCCAGTACCCCAGGCCACGGAAACACTGAAGCTTTCTTT,CASTPGHGNTEAFF
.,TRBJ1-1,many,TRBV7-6,TGTGCCAGCAGCTTGGGTGGCTTCATGAACACTGAAGCTTTCTTT,CASSLGGFMNTEAFF
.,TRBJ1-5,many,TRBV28,TGTGCCAGCAGTCCCCTACAAGGCAATCAGCCCCAGCATTTT,CASSPLQGNQPQHF
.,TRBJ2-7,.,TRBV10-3,TGTGCCATCAGTGAGCCGGGGCATGACCCCTACGAGCAGTACTTC,CAISEPGHDPYEQYF
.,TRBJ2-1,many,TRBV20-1,TGCAGTGCCTCGAGCGAAACCTACAATGAGCAGTTCTTC,CSASSETYNEQFF
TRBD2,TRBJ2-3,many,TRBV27,TGTGCCAGCGCTAGACTAGCGGGAGCAGATACGCAGTATTTT,CASARLAGADTQYF
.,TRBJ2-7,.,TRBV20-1,TGCAGTGCAGGGGGGTATTCCGGCTACGAGCAGTACTTC,CSAGGYSGYEQYF
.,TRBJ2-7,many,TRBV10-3,TGTGCCATCAGTGAGTCTGGAAGCTCCTACGAGCAGTACTTC,CAISESGSSYEQYF